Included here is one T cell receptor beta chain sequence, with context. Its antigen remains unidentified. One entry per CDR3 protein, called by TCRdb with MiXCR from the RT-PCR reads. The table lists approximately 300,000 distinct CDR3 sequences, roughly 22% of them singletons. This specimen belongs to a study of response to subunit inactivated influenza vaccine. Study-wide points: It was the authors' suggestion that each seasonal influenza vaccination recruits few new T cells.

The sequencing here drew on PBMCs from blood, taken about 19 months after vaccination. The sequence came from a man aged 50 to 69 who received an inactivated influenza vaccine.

This CDR3 reads CASSGGTSASYEQYF. The CDR3 nucleotides read TGTGCCAGCAGTGGTGGGACTAGCGCATCCTACGAGCAGTACTTC. The chain joins TRBV2 to TRBJ2-7; 10 nucleotides line up with TRBD2. J lost 1 base, V lost 4 bases, and 4 bases had no gene match. Germline loops: CDR1 SNHLY, CDR2 FYNNEI. The CDR3 is 15 amino acids.